Below are 18 T cell receptor beta chains sequenced from a single sample in a study of cytomegalovirus exposure and HLA in healthy donors. Primers: 60 Vbeta forward and 13 Jbeta reverse. Assay: immunoSEQ multiplex PCR; the TCRdb copy retains only in-frame clones and omits some. The profile shows some 110,000 clones, about 81% of them singletons. The sample was PBMCs. All receptors derive from a male donor in good health and CMV-seropositive.

The V call is TRBV27, the J call TRBJ1-5; maybe TRBD1 (6 bases). Trimming took 6 bases from V and 7 from J, leaving 16 bases between them. The germline V gene has CDR1 MNHEY and CDR2 SMNVEV (reference sequence). This CDR3 comprises 14 residues. DNA for the CDR3: TGTGCCAGCAGGCCCCTGGGGGCTGGACAGCCCCAGCATTTT. This translates into CASRPLGAGQPQHF.

The chain carries TRBV4-1 and TRBJ1-1, with D perhaps TRBD1 (5 bases). The CDR3 is made up of 18 amino acids. The V end lost 0 bases, the J end lost 3 bases, and 20 bases lay between the germline ends. Germline V gene lookup returns CDR1 MGHRA and CDR2 YSYEKL. CDR3 sequence (DNA): TGCGCCAGCAGCCAAGATTTCGGCAGGGCGGTTTTTGACACTGAAGCTTTCTTT. Translation gives CASSQDFGRAVFDTEAFF.

The rearrangement uses TRBV6-1 and TRBJ1-5; 7 bases fit TRBD1. In germline, CDR1 is MNHNS, CDR2 SASEGT. V gave up 6 bases and J gave up 4 bases; unmatched junction bases: 6. This CDR3 has 14 amino acids. Here the CDR3 DNA reads TGTGCCAGCAGGACGACAGGGTTTAATCAGCCCCAGCATTTT. It yields the protein CASRTTGFNQPQHF.

The chain recombines TRBV6-5 with TRBJ1-1, with D uncertain. In germline, CDR1 is MNHEY, CDR2 SVGAGI. The CDR3 has 12 amino acids. Trimming pared 6 bases from V and 8 bases from J, leaving 13 bases between. In DNA form, the CDR3 reads TGTGCCAGCAGCGTGCCGGGGTACGAAGCTTTCTTT. Translated, it gives CASSVPGYEAFF.

This chain joins TRBV7-2 and TRBJ1-3; the D gene is possibly TRBD1 (5 bases). Germline CDR1 reads SGHTA; CDR2 reads FQGNSA. Trimming took 5 bases from V and 3 from J, leaving 17 bases between them. This CDR3 has 16 amino acids. CDR3 nucleotide sequence: TGTGCCAGCAGCCCGACCAGGAGACAGAGTGGAAACACCATATATTTT. Encoded protein: CASSPTRRQSGNTIYF.

This clone was counted only a few times. The chain has TRBV29-1 and TRBJ2-7; 9 nucleotides line up with TRBD1. Trimming took 7 bases from V and 4 from J; bases not matched to a gene: 5. The CDR3 totals 12 residues. The germline CDR1 and CDR2 sequences are SQVTM and ANQGSEA. Here the CDR3 reads CSARDRAYEQYF. The CDR3 DNA reads TGCAGCGCACGGGACAGGGCTTACGAGCAGTACTTC.

The chain links TRBV11-2 to TRBJ1-1; D remains ambiguous. This CDR3 region has 13 residues. CDR1 is SGHAT and CDR2 is FQNNGV in the germline V gene. V shed 5 bases and J shed 4 bases, with 11 bases lying between them. Here the CDR3 reads CASSPEYGTEAFF. Here the CDR3 DNA reads TGTGCCAGCAGCCCCGAGTATGGCACTGAAGCTTTCTTT.

This rearrangement joins TRBV4-2 to TRBJ2-1, with D perhaps TRBD1 (5 bases). CDR1 is LGHNA and CDR2 is YNFKEQ in the germline V gene. This CDR3 is 18 amino acids long. The V end lost 0 bases, the J end lost 0 bases, and 15 bases lay between the germline ends. CDR3 residues: CASSQDTVRGYSYNEQFF. The CDR3 DNA follows: TGTGCCAGCAGCCAAGACACCGTTAGGGGCTACTCCTACAATGAGCAGTTCTTC.

This clone has more than one count but fewer than ten. The V gene is TRBV19, the J gene TRBJ1-2; D is possibly TRBD1 (6 bases). V shed 6 bases and J shed 0 bases, with 11 bases lying between them. From germline, CDR1 is LNHDA and CDR2 SQIVND (reference sequence). This CDR3 contains 14 residues. The CDR3 DNA reads as TGTGCCAGTAGGGACAGTCATGCTAACTATGGCTACACCTTC. Residues: CASRDSHANYGYTF.

The chain combines TRBV9 with TRBJ1-4; the match to TRBD1 covers 11 bases. The CDR3 length is 15 residues. The germline V gene has CDR1 SGDLS and CDR2 YYNGEE. Losses at the gene ends were 4 bases for V and 7 bases for J; bases not matched to a gene: 6. The CDR3 bases are TGTGCCAGCAGCTTAACCGGGACAGGGGGTGAAAAACTGTTTTTT. Translated, it gives CASSLTGTGGEKLFF.

The gene calls are TRBV4-3 and TRBJ2-7; 10 positions match TRBD1. The CDR3 covers 16 residues. CDR1 and CDR2 from the germline V gene are LGHNA and YSLEER. Trimming at V came to 2 bases and at J to 0 bases, leaving 4 bases not matched to a gene. Here the CDR3 DNA reads TGCGCCAGCAGCCAAATGGGACAGGGGCCCTCCTACGAGCAGTACTTC. Residues: CASSQMGQGPSYEQYF.

This clone was seen more than once but under ten times. The chain recombines TRBV23-1 with TRBJ1-3; D is uncertain. TRBV23-1 counts as an open reading frame of uncertain function. Trimming removed 7 bases at V and 0 bases at J, with 7 bases between. The CDR3 sequence is 13 residues long. The CDR3: CASNKYSGNTIYF. CDR3 coding DNA: TGCGCCAGCAATAAATACTCTGGAAACACCATATATTTT.

V usage is TRBV9 and J usage is TRBJ2-3; 9 nucleotides agree with TRBD1. Germline loops: CDR1 SGDLS, CDR2 YYNGEE. V shed 4 bases and J 6 bases; nucleotides not matched to a gene: 6. The CDR3 is 14 amino acids. Here the CDR3 DNA reads TGTGCCAGCAGCACCACAGGGGGCTTGGATACGCAGTATTTT. It specifies CASSTTGGLDTQYF.

The CDR3 DNA is TGTGCCAGCTCACCCACGGGACATACGTCGGGGGAGCAGTACTTC. It is translated as CASSPTGHTSGEQYF. This chain joins TRBV18 and TRBJ2-7; perhaps TRBD1 as D (6 bases). Germline V gene sequence: CDR1 KGHSH, CDR2 LQKENI. Trimming left V 3 bases short and J 7 bases short, with 19 bases between. The CDR3 has 15 residues.

This clone has only a few counts. The chain links TRBV7-9 to TRBJ1-1; 10 nucleotides match TRBD1. The ends lost 0 bases at V and 6 bases at J; junction bases unmatched: 1. The germline V gene encodes CDR1 SEHNR and CDR2 FQNEAQ (reference sequence). There are 14 residues in the CDR3. CDR3 nucleotide sequence: TGTGCCAGCAGCTTAGCGGGGACAGGGGCTGAAGCTTTCTTT. Its protein is CASSLAGTGAEAFF.

The rearrangement uses TRBV4-3 and TRBJ2-7, with 8 bases that match TRBD1. Germline V CDR1 and CDR2: LGHNA, YSLEER. The J segment lost 6 bases and the V segment lost 3 bases, leaving 7 bases of the junction unmatched. The CDR3 spans 14 residues. CDR3 sequence: CASSQDRVIGEQYF. Here the CDR3 DNA reads TGCGCCAGCAGCCAGGACAGGGTGATCGGCGAGCAGTACTTC.

This clone was seen a handful of times. This rearrangement joins TRBV7-9 to TRBJ2-1, with TRBD2 matching 9 bases. This CDR3 region has 15 residues. The J segment lost 4 bases and the V segment lost 3 bases, leaving 4 bases of the junction unmatched. Germline V gene lookup returns CDR1 SEHNR and CDR2 FQNEAQ (reference sequence). The CDR3 nucleotides read TGTGCCAGCAGCTTCGAGCTAGCGGGATACAATGAGCAGTTCTTC. This sequence encodes CASSFELAGYNEQFF.

The chain combines TRBV9 with TRBJ1-1; D gene unclear. V lost 4 bases, J lost 4 bases, and 20 bases lay in between. The CDR3 extends over 16 amino acids. CDR1 SGDLS and CDR2 YYNGEE come from the germline V gene. The CDR3 nucleotides read TGTGCCAGCAGCTATCTTTGGAGCACTAGAGGCACTGAAGCTTTCTTT. Translating gives CASSYLWSTRGTEAFF.